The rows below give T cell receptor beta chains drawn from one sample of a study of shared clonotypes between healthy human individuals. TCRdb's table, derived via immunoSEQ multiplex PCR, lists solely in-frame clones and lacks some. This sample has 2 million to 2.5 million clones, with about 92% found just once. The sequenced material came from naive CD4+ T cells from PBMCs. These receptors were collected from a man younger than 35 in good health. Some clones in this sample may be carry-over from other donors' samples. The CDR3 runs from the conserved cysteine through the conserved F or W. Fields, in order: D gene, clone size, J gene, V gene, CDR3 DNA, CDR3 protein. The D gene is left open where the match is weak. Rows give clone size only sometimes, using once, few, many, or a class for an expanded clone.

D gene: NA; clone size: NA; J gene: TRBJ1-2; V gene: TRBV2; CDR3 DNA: TGTGCCAGCAGTGTGACAGAAGCTAACTATGGCTACACCTTC; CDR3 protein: CASSVTEANYGYTF
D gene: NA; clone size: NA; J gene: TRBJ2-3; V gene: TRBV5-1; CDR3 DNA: TGCGCCAGCAGCTTCGGGTCCGGGACAGATACGCAGTATTTT; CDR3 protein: CASSFGSGTDTQYF
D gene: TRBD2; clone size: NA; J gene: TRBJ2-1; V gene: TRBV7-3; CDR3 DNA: TGTGCCAGCAGCGTGACTAGCGGGAGGGCGGATGAGCAGTTCTTC; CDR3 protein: CASSVTSGRADEQFF
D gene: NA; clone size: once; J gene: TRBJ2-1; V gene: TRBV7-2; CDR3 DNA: TGTGCCAGCAGCTTAGAAGAGGGCGGTAATCAGTTCTTC; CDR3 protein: CASSLEEGGNQFF
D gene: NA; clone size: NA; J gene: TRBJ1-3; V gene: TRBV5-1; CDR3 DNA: TGCGCCAGCAGCGCAGGGCCGGGAAACACCATATATTTT; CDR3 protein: CASSAGPGNTIYF
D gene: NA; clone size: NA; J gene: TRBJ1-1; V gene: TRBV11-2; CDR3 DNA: TGTGCCAGCAGCTTACCGGGAAACCTGAACACTGAAGCTTTCTTT; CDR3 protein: CASSLPGNLNTEAFF
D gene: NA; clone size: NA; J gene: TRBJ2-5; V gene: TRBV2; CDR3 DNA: TGTGCCAGCGGTAGGGTTTTGAGGGGAGAGACCCAGTACTTC; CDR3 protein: CASGRVLRGETQYF
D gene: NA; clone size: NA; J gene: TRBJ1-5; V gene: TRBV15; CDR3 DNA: TGTGCCACCACCCAAGGGAGAGGATCAGGGCAGCCCCAGCATTTT; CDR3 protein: CATTQGRGSGQPQHF
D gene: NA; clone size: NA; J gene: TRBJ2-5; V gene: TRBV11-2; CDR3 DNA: TGTGCCAGCAGCTTAGACGGGTCTCAGTACTTC; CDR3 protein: CASSLDGSQYF
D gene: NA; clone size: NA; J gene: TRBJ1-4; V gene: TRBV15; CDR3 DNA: TGTGCCACCAGCAGGTCTGTGGGGGCAGGTGAAAAACTGTTTTTT; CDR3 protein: CATSRSVGAGEKLFF
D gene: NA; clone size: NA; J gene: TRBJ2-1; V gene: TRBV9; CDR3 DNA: TGTGCCAGCAGCGTAGGTGGCGGGAACCTCTTGGGTGAGCAGTTCTTC; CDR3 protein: CASSVGGGNLLGEQFF
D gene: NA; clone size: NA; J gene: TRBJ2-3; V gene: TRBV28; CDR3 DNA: TGTGCCAGCAGCCCCATGGGTGGTACGCAGTATTTT; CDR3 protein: CASSPMGGTQYF
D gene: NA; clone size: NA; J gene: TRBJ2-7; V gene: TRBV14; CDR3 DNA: TGTGCCAGCAGCCAGATAGGGGGAGTAACCTACGAGCAGTACTTC; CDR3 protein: CASSQIGGVTYEQYF
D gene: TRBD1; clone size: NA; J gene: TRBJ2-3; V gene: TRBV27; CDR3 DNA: TGTGCCAGCAGTTTATGGACAGGGGGCATAGATACGCAGTATTTT; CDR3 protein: CASSLWTGGIDTQYF
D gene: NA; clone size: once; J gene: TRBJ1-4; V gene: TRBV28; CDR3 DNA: TGTGCCAGCAGTTTAGGGAGGTGGGGGGCGGTTAAGGAAAAACTGTTTTTT; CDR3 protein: CASSLGRWGAVKEKLFF
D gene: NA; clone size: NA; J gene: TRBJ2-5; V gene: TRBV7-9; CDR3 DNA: TGTGCCAGCAGCTTATCAGGGCGGGAGACCCAGTACTTC; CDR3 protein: CASSLSGRETQYF
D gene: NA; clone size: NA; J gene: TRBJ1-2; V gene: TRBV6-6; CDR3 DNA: TGTGCCAGCAGTTACGTCAGGGGAGACTATGGCTACACCTTC; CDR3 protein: CASSYVRGDYGYTF
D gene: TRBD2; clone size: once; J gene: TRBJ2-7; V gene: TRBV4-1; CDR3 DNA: TGCGCCAGCAGCCAACCGCGGGAGGGCCTCCACGAGCAGTACTTC; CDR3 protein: CASSQPREGLHEQYF
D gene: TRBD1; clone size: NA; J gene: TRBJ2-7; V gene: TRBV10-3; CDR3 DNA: TGTGCCATCAGTTCGACCGGGACAGGGGGTGACTACGAGCAGTACTTC; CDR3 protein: CAISSTGTGGDYEQYF
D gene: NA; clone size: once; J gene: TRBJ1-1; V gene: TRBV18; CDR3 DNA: TGTGCCAGCTCGCCTACTTGGAGGGAACACGAAGCTTTCTTT; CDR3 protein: CASSPTWREHEAFF
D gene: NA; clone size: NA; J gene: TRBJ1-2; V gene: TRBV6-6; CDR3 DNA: TGTGCCAGCAGCTACTCCCCCACAGGGACCTATGGCTACACCTTC; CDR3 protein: CASSYSPTGTYGYTF
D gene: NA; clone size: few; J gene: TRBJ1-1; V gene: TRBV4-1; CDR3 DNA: TGCGCCAGCAGCCGTTCGTTACCTTCGAACACTGAAGCTTTCTTT; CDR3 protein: CASSRSLPSNTEAFF
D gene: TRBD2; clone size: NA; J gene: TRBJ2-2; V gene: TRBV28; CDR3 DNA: TGTGCCAGCAAGCGGGAGGGCCGCGTTGAGGAGCTGTTTTTT; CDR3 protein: CASKREGRVEELFF
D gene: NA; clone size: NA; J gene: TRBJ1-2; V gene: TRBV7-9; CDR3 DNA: TGTGCCAGCAGCCCAGGGGCCAATTTCGCTAACTATGGCTACACCTTC; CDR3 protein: CASSPGANFANYGYTF
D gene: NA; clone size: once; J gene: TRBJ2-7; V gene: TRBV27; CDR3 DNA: TGTGCCAGCAGTTCCCCGGACAGACCCTACGAGCAGTACTTC; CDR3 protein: CASSSPDRPYEQYF
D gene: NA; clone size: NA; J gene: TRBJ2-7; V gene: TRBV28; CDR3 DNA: TGTGCCAGCAGTTTTTCCGGGGGTCCCTACGAGCAGTACTTC; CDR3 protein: CASSFSGGPYEQYF
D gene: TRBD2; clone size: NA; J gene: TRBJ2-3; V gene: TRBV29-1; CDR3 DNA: TGCAGCGCTGGCCCACTAGCGGGAGAGCCCGATACGCAGTATTTT; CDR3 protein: CSAGPLAGEPDTQYF
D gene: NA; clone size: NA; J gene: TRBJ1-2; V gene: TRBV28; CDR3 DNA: TGTGCCAGCAGTTCCCCACAGGACGGACTATATGGCTACACCTTC; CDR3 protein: CASSSPQDGLYGYTF
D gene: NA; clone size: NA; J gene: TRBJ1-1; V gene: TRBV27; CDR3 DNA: TGTGCCAGCAGACCAAGTCCCCCCACTGAAGCTTTCTTT; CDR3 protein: CASRPSPPTEAFF
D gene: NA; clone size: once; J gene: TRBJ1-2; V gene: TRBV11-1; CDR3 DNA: TGTGCCAGCAGCTTGAAACGGGACGGCTACACCTTC; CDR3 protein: CASSLKRDGYTF